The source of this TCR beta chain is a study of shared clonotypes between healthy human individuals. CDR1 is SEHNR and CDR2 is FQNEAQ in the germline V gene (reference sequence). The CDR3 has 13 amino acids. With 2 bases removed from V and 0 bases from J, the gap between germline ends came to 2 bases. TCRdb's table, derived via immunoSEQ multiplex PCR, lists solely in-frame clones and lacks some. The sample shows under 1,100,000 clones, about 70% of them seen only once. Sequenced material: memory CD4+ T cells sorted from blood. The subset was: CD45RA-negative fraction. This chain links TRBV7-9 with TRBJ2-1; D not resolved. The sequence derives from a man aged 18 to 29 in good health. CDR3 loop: CASSLNSYNEQFF. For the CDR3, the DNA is TGTGCCAGCAGCTTAAACTCCTACAATGAGCAGTTCTTC.